The subject of this entry is one T cell receptor (beta chain). The antigen is undetermined. This record belongs to a study of beta chain features in type 1 diabetes. Germline CDR1 MDHEN, CDR2 SYDVKM. Between the trimmed V and J ends, which lost 3 bases and 8 bases, there was a span of 11 bases. The CDR3 is 13 residues long. General study results and limits: Among patients with Type 1 diabetes, TCRB CDR3s were moderately but significantly shorter in every one of the four CD4+ subsets.

What was sequenced were expressed TCRB transcripts, since all of the isolated RNA had been reverse transcribed. About 3.3 million reads, on average, came from each naive, central memory and regulatory T cell sample. Measured with immunoSEQ multiplex PCR; TCRdb has only the in-frame clones, and not every one. The sample records roughly 340,000 clones, 10% to 15% being singletons. The receptor was derived from a woman aged 18-30 years with type 1 diabetes. The sample was naive CD4+ T cells from blood. The gene calls are TRBV28 and TRBJ2-1, with a weak D call TRBD2 (5 bases). CDR3 nucleotide sequence: TGTGCCAGCAGTTTCCCCGGGATGGATGAGCAGTTCTTC. Encoded protein: CASSFPGMDEQFF.